Listed below are T cell receptor beta chains from one sample, sequenced in a study of cytomegalovirus exposure and HLA in healthy donors. Assay used: immunoSEQ multiplex PCR; TCRdb lists only in-frame clones, some missing. Among 150,000 to 200,000 clones, over 75% were seen once, and the ten largest hold approximately 2%. Sequenced sample: PBMCs. These receptors were collected from a man aged 18 to 30 in good health and CMV-seronegative. The CDR3 runs from the conserved cysteine through the conserved F or W. The D gene is left open where the match is weak. Where a row states a size, it is once, few, many or the class of an expanded clone; other rows omit it.

TGTGCCACCAGCACAGACAGTTGGGGCTACACCTTC | CATSTDSWGYTF | NA | TRBJ1-2 | NA | TRBV15
TGTGCCAGCAGCGTAGGGCGGACTAGTCTGGATGAGCAGTTCTTC | CASSVGRTSLDEQFF | NA | TRBJ2-1 | TRBD2 | TRBV9
TGTGCCAGCAGCTTAGTGGGGGCCGGCTTAAAAAACATTCAGTACTTC | CASSLVGAGLKNIQYF | NA | TRBJ2-4 | NA | TRBV11-2
TGTGCCAGCAGCCCGGGGACAGAATACGAGCAGTACTTC | CASSPGTEYEQYF | NA | TRBJ2-7 | TRBD1 | TRBV7-9
TGTGCCAGCAGCGGTATGGGGACAGGGAGAGACTATGGCTACACCTTC | CASSGMGTGRDYGYTF | NA | TRBJ1-2 | TRBD1 | TRBV9
TGCGCCAGCAGCGCGGGATCTGCGGATACGCAGTATTTT | CASSAGSADTQYF | NA | TRBJ2-3 | NA | TRBV5-1
TGTGCCAGCAGCGTAGATCAGTTGCCTAATGAAAAACTGTTTTTT | CASSVDQLPNEKLFF | once | TRBJ1-4 | NA | TRBV9
TGTGCCAGCAGTCGGAAGACATCTGGAAACACCATATATTTT | CASSRKTSGNTIYF | NA | TRBJ1-3 | NA | TRBV6-5
TGTGCCAGCAGTTTCGGGTGGTCCTACAATGAGCAGTTCTTC | CASSFGWSYNEQFF | NA | TRBJ2-1 | NA | TRBV6-5
TGCGCCAGCAGCTTGGGGGGACGGGAGGGTACCGCTGAAGCTTTCTTT | CASSLGGREGTAEAFF | NA | TRBJ1-1 | NA | TRBV5-1
TGTGCCAGCAGTTTGCCCACCCCAGTGGAGACCCAGTACTTC | CASSLPTPVETQYF | NA | TRBJ2-5 | NA | TRBV28
TGTGCCAGCAGCTTATTCTCCCTGGGACAGGGACAGCCAAACACTGAAGCTTTCTTT | CASSLFSLGQGQPNTEAFF | NA | TRBJ1-1 | TRBD1 | TRBV7-9
TGTGCCAGCAGCTTAGTAACAGAGAACACCGGGGAGCTGTTTTTT | CASSLVTENTGELFF | NA | TRBJ2-2 | NA | TRBV7-2
TGTGCCAGCAGTTTTCGGGCGGCTAGCACCTCCTACGAGCAGTACTTC | CASSFRAASTSYEQYF | NA | TRBJ2-7 | NA | TRBV6-5
TGTGCCAGCAGTCAACAGGGGAACTATGGCTACACCTTC | CASSQQGNYGYTF | NA | TRBJ1-2 | TRBD1 | TRBV6-6
TGTGCCAGCAGTGGCCGGGAGGGCGTGGATACGCAGTATTTT | CASSGREGVDTQYF | NA | TRBJ2-3 | TRBD2 | TRBV27
TGTGCCAGTGCGTACCCTGGGGCCAACGTCCTGACTTTC | CASAYPGANVLTF | NA | TRBJ2-6 | NA | TRBV19
TGTGCCAGCAGCAAAGGAACAGGGGCGTTCACTGAAGCTTTCTTT | CASSKGTGAFTEAFF | NA | TRBJ1-1 | NA | TRBV21-1
TGTGCCAGCACCTCCAACCGGGACTCAGTAGCCAAAAACATTCAGTACTTC | CASTSNRDSVAKNIQYF | NA | TRBJ2-4 | NA | TRBV5-6
TGCAGCGTTGTCTTATCCTACGAGCAGTACTTC | CSVVLSYEQYF | NA | TRBJ2-7 | NA | TRBV29-1
TGTGCCAGTTTCTACGAAGGTGGGACTAGCACAGATACGCAGTATTTT | CASFYEGGTSTDTQYF | NA | TRBJ2-3 | NA | TRBV19
TGCGCCAGCAGTCCTAGCGGGAGGCAGTACGAGCAGTACTTC | CASSPSGRQYEQYF | few | TRBJ2-7 | TRBD2 | TRBV5-1
TGTGCCAGCAAGCGGACTAGCGAGAGCTCCTACGAGCAGTACTTC | CASKRTSESSYEQYF | NA | TRBJ2-7 | TRBD2 | TRBV7-9
TGTGCCAGCAGTGTCAGACTAGCAGGTGGCACCGGGGAGCTGTTTTTT | CASSVRLAGGTGELFF | NA | TRBJ2-2 | TRBD2 | TRBV9
TGTGCCAGCAGGGAAACAGGGGGAAATTCACCCCTCCACTTT | CASRETGGNSPLHF | NA | TRBJ1-6 | TRBD1 | TRBV4-2
TGTGCCAGCAGCCGCGGGACAGGGATTGATCAGCCCCAGCATTTT | CASSRGTGIDQPQHF | NA | TRBJ1-5 | TRBD1 | TRBV5-5
TGCGCCAGCAGCTTGGGACTAGCGGGAGAGAACGGGGAGCTGTTTTTT | CASSLGLAGENGELFF | NA | TRBJ2-2 | TRBD2 | TRBV5-1
TGTGCCAGCAGTTTAGGGCCAGGGTCCTTTCTAGGGGCTTTCTTT | CASSLGPGSFLGAFF | NA | TRBJ1-1 | NA | TRBV27
TGTGCCAGCAGTGAACCCACCGGACTAGCGGGCACAGATACGCAGTATTTT | CASSEPTGLAGTDTQYF | few | TRBJ2-3 | TRBD2 | TRBV25-1
TGTGCCAGCAAAACTACAGGGCGGTACTACGAGCAGTACTTC | CASKTTGRYYEQYF | NA | TRBJ2-7 | NA | TRBV28
TGTGCCAGCAGCCCGTTTCAGGGGGACACTGGCACAGATACGCAGTATTTT | CASSPFQGDTGTDTQYF | once | TRBJ2-3 | TRBD1 | TRBV7-6
TGTGCCAGCAGTGACCTCCCCCGTGGTCCAGCTAACTATGGCTACACCTTC | CASSDLPRGPANYGYTF | many | TRBJ1-2 | NA | TRBV25-1
TGTGCCAGCAGGGAGGGACAGGGCACCGGGGAGCTGTTTTTT | CASREGQGTGELFF | few | TRBJ2-2 | TRBD1 | TRBV6-1
TGCGCCAGCAGCTTGGGGGGGAGGTTCTCCACAGATACGCAGTATTTT | CASSLGGRFSTDTQYF | few | TRBJ2-3 | NA | TRBV5-1
TGTGCCAGCAGCTTCGGGACAGCGAACACTGAAGCTTTCTTT | CASSFGTANTEAFF | NA | TRBJ1-1 | TRBD1 | TRBV7-9
TGTGCCAGTAGCGGGACAGTCAATCAGCCCCAGCATTTT | CASSGTVNQPQHF | NA | TRBJ1-5 | TRBD1 | TRBV19
TGTGCCAGCAGTCCCAGGGGAACCATGGAGACCCAGTACTTC | CASSPRGTMETQYF | NA | TRBJ2-5 | NA | TRBV6-1
TGCGCCAGCAGCTTCGGACTAGCGGGAGATGGCCCTTACGAGCAGTACTTC | CASSFGLAGDGPYEQYF | NA | TRBJ2-7 | TRBD2 | TRBV5-1
TGTGCCAGCAGTTTATCGGGTGTTGGCGGGATCCGATTC | CASSLSGVGGIRF | NA | TRBJ2-7 | NA | TRBV28
TGTGCCAGCAGCCCTCTAGCGGGAGGCCCCTCCTACGAGCAGTACTTC | CASSPLAGGPSYEQYF | NA | TRBJ2-7 | TRBD2 | TRBV7-2
TGCGCCAGCAGCAAGGGACAGCAAGAGACCCAGTACTTC | CASSKGQQETQYF | NA | TRBJ2-5 | TRBD1 | TRBV5-1
TGCGCCAGCAGCCAAGATAGGTTTGGGGGACACGATGACTATGGCTACACCTTC | CASSQDRFGGHDDYGYTF | NA | TRBJ1-2 | NA | TRBV4-3
TGTGCCAGCAGGTTGGGCCCCACTACTGGAAACACCATATATTTT | CASRLGPTTGNTIYF | NA | TRBJ1-3 | NA | TRBV5-5
TGCGCCAGCACCCACAGCCAAGAGACCCAGTACTTC | CASTHSQETQYF | NA | TRBJ2-5 | NA | TRBV5-1
TGTGCCAGCAGCCAAAAGGGGCTAGACAATGAGCAGTTCTTC | CASSQKGLDNEQFF | NA | TRBJ2-1 | NA | TRBV14
TGTGCCAGCAGCTTAATGCTAGCGGGAGGAAGTACGTGGAATGAGCAGTTCTTC | CASSLMLAGGSTWNEQFF | NA | TRBJ2-1 | TRBD2 | TRBV5-4
TGTGCCAGCAGGCTTAAAGCGGGAGGACGTACCGGGGAGCTGTTTTTT | CASRLKAGGRTGELFF | NA | TRBJ2-2 | TRBD2 | TRBV28
TGCGCCAGCAGCTCCGCCGGGACTAGTGTTAACAATGAGCAGTTCTTC | CASSSAGTSVNNEQFF | NA | TRBJ2-1 | TRBD2 | TRBV5-1